The source of this T cell receptor beta chain is a study of blood T cells in healthy people across ages. Each sample yielded at least 5 micrograms of PBMC total RNA. The CDR3 covers 15 residues. Trimming removed 0 bases at V and 7 bases at J, with 14 bases between. Germline CDR1 and CDR2: MNHEY and SVGEGT. Next came a second PCR, run for about 7 to 12 cycles, which used a sample-barcoded 5' primer along with a J-beta primer mix. TCRdb used MiXCR to reprocess the 5' RACE reads, holding one entry per CDR3 protein. Found here are 1.5 million to 2 million distinct CDR3 sequences, 49% of them singletons; the top ten hold about 2.1%.

The chain uses TRBV6-2 or TRBV6-3 and TRBJ2-3; D remains unclear. The origin of this receptor is a woman aged 40-49 years in good health. Specimen: blood. This chain's CDR3 is CASSYSFPPDNTQYF. CDR3 nucleotide sequence: TGTGCCAGCAGTTACTCGTTCCCCCCTGATAATACGCAGTATTTT.